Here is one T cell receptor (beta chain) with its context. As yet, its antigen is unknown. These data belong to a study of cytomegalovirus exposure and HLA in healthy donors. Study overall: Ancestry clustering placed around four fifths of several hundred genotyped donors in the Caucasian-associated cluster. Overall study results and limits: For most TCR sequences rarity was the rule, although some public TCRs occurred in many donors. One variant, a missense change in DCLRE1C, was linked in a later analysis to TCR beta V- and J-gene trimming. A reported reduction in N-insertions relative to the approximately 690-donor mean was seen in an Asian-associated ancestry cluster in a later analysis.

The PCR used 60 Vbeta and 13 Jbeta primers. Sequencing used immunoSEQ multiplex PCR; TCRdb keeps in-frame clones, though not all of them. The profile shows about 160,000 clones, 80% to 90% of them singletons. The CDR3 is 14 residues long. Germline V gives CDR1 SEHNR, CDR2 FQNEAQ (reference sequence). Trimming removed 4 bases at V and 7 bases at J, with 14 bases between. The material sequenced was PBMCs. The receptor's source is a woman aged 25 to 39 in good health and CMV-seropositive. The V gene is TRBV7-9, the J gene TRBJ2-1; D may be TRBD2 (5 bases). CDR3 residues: CASSSQTNPNEQFF. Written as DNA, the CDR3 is TGTGCCAGCAGCTCGCAGACTAATCCTAATGAGCAGTTCTTC.